The 21 T cell receptor beta chains below come from one sample, sequenced in a study of cytomegalovirus exposure and HLA in healthy donors. With 60 Vbeta and 13 Jbeta primers, the PCR was carried out. Sequencing was performed with immunoSEQ multiplex PCR; in TCRdb, only in-frame clones are kept and a portion is missing. The sample consists of approximately 110,000 clones, about four fifths of them appearing once. Sequences were obtained from PBMCs. Receptors originate from a man younger than 40 in good health and CMV-seropositive.

This chain joins TRBV5-1 and TRBJ1-2; tentatively, D is TRBD1 (6 bases). The V gene's germline CDR1 is SGHRS and CDR2 YFSETQ. This CDR3 has 18 residues. Trimming removed 4 bases at V and 3 bases at J, with 25 bases between. The CDR3 region has the DNA TGCGCCAGCAGCCCGGACAGATACAGAAATTTCGGACACTATGGCTACACCTTC. Amino acids: CASSPDRYRNFGHYGYTF. The entire variable domain, with the rest obtained from reference TRBV5-1 and TRBJ1-2, is as follows: KAGVTQTPRYLIKTRGQQVTLSCSPISGHRSVSWYQQTPGQGLQFLFEYFSETQRNKGNFPGRFSGRQFSNSRSEMNVSTLELGDSALYLCASSPDRYRNFGHYGYTFGSGTRLTVV.

The chain joins TRBV27 to TRBJ2-1; 11 bases are a match to TRBD2. V shed 10 bases and J 5 bases; nucleotides not matched to a gene: 4. In germline, CDR1 is MNHEY, CDR2 SMNVEV (reference sequence). This CDR3 spans 13 amino acids. The CDR3 DNA is TGTGCCACCACTAGCGGGAGTCACAATGAGCAGTTCTTC. It specifies CATTSGSHNEQFF.

V is TRBV10-2 and J is TRBJ1-1; a possible D gene is TRBD1 (6 bases). In germline, CDR1 is WSHSY, CDR2 SAAADI. Between the trimmed V and J ends, which lost 8 bases and 1 base, there was a span of 20 bases. The CDR3 loop spans 16 amino acids. The CDR3 is CASSGPQGKGNTEAFF. CDR3 nucleotide sequence: TGCGCCAGCTCGGGTCCCCAGGGGAAAGGGAACACTGAAGCTTTCTTT.

The DNA of the CDR3 is TGTGCCAGCAGCGTAGACCCGGGCCAAGAGACCCAGTACTTC. Translation gives CASSVDPGQETQYF. The chain recombines TRBV9 with TRBJ2-5; D not certain. This CDR3 has 14 residues. Germline V gives CDR1 SGDLS, CDR2 YYNGEE. V was cut by 0 bases and J by 1 base, with 7 bases left in between. The full variable domain, its missing parts supplied by reference TRBV9 and TRBJ2-5, is DSGVTQTPKHLITATGQRVTLRCSPRSGDLSVYWYQQSLDQGLQFLIQYYNGEERAKGNILERFSAQQFPDLHSELNLSSLELGDSALYFCASSVDPGQETQYFGPGTRLLVL.

This chain joins TRBV28 and TRBJ1-6, with 8 bases fitting TRBD1. Germline CDR1 is MDHEN and CDR2 is SYDVKM. This CDR3 is 15 amino acids long. V gave up 3 bases and J gave up 6 bases; unmatched junction bases: 4. DNA of the CDR3: TGTGCCAGCAGTTTGACAGGGGTAGGTAATTCACCCCTCCACTTT. Encoded protein: CASSLTGVGNSPLHF.

The chain couples TRBV27 to TRBJ1-2; possible D gene TRBD1, 6 bases. The V and J ends lost 5 bases and 5 bases respectively, with 15 bases between them. The V gene's germline CDR1 is MNHEY and CDR2 SMNVEV (reference sequence). CDR3 length: 14 amino acids. CDR3 nucleotides: TGTGCCAGCAGTCCAGACGGACAGACTTATGGCTACACCTTC. It yields the protein CASSPDGQTYGYTF.

The genes are TRBV28 and TRBJ1-1; D perhaps matches TRBD1 (5 bases). The V gene's germline CDR1 is MDHEN and CDR2 SYDVKM. The CDR3 is made up of 15 amino acids. V lost 4 bases and J lost 3, with 15 bases in between. In DNA form, the CDR3 reads TGTGCCAGCAGTTATGATTTTCAGGGTTACACTGAAGCTTTCTTT. Translation: CASSYDFQGYTEAFF.

This chain connects TRBV10-1 to TRBJ1-6; D not resolved. This CDR3 contains 14 residues. Trimming pared 3 bases from V and 4 bases from J, leaving 7 bases between. From germline, CDR1 is WNHNN and CDR2 SYGVQD (reference sequence). CDR3 region: CASSEAGYNSPLHF. The DNA of the CDR3 is TGCGCCAGCAGTGAAGCAGGATATAATTCACCCCTCCACTTT.

The gene calls are TRBV9 and TRBJ2-3; weak D call: TRBD2 (6 bases). The CDR3 spans 15 residues. In germline, CDR1 is SGDLS, CDR2 YYNGEE. With 2 bases removed from V and 4 bases from J, the gap between germline ends came to 14 bases. The CDR3 spells CASSVGLRDADTQYF. In DNA form, the CDR3 reads TGTGCCAGCAGCGTTGGGTTGCGGGACGCAGATACGCAGTATTTT.

The rearrangement joins TRBV11-2 to TRBJ2-7; D remains unclear. This CDR3 has 14 amino acids. Germline V CDR1 and CDR2: SGHAT, FQNNGV. Deletions cut 3 bases from V and 2 bases from J, with 11 bases between. CDR3 protein: CASSFRGFTYEQYV. CDR3 sequence (DNA): TGTGCCAGCAGCTTCCGAGGTTTTACCTACGAGCAGTACGTC.

This clone was observed a few times. The gene calls are TRBV4-1 and TRBJ2-5; 15 bases are a match to TRBD2. Germline-derived CDR1 and CDR2 are MGHRA and YSYEKL. J lost 5 bases, V lost 5 bases, and 6 bases had no gene match. The CDR3 consists of 16 residues. In DNA, the CDR3 is TGCGCCAGCAGCGCCGGACTAGCGGGGGGGTGGGAGACCCAGTACTTC. Translated, it gives CASSAGLAGGWETQYF.

The chain employs TRBV28 and TRBJ1-5; D gene unclear. Trimming cost V 4 bases and J 0 bases, with 16 bases left between them. Germline CDR1 MDHEN, CDR2 SYDVKM. The CDR3 has 17 residues. CDR3 loop: CASSSVAFGHSNQPQHF. CDR3 bases: TGTGCCAGCAGTTCCGTCGCCTTTGGGCATAGCAATCAGCCCCAGCATTTT.

The J gene is TRBJ2-6, the V gene TRBV11-2; tentatively, D is TRBD2 (6 bases). The CDR3 runs to 16 residues. Per the germline V gene, CDR1 is SGHAT and CDR2 is FQNNGV. Trimming took off 0 bases at V and 0 bases at J, with 6 bases between the two ends. The CDR3 DNA is TGTGCCAGCAGCTTAGACGGGAGCTCTGGGGCCAACGTCCTGACTTTC. Translation gives CASSLDGSSGANVLTF. The full variable domain, completed using reference TRBV11-2 and TRBJ2-6, is EAGVAQSPRYKIIEKRQSVAFWCNPISGHATLYWYQQILGQGPKLLIQFQNNGVVDDSQLPKDRFSAERLKGVDSTLKIQPAKLEDSAVYLCASSLDGSSGANVLTFGAGSRLTVL.

The chain is built from TRBV28 and TRBJ1-2; D remains unclear. The CDR3 length is 14 residues. The germline V and J ends were trimmed by 2 bases and 4 bases, with 11 bases remaining between them. Looked up from germline, CDR1 is MDHEN and CDR2 is SYDVKM. In nucleotides, the CDR3 is TGTGCCAGCAGTTTACTTGGCAGGATCTATGGCTACACCTTC. Amino acids: CASSLLGRIYGYTF.

This rearrangement joins TRBV30 to TRBJ2-7; 11 nucleotides match TRBD1. The CDR3 consists of 17 residues. Germline CDR1 GTSNPN, CDR2 SVGIG (reference sequence). J was trimmed by 2 bases and V by 5 bases; bases with no gene match: 14. The CDR3 DNA sequence: TGTGCCTGGTCAGGGGACAGGGGGGCGCGGTCGACCTACGAGCAGTACTTC. This encodes CAWSGDRGARSTYEQYF. The entire variable domain, with the rest obtained from reference TRBV30 and TRBJ2-7, is as follows: SQTIHQWPATLVQPVGSPLSLECTVEGTSNPNLYWYRQAAGRGLQLLFYSVGIGQISSEVPQNLSASRPQDRQFILSSKKLLLSDSGFYLCAWSGDRGARSTYEQYFGPGTRLTVT.

The chain links TRBV7-8 to TRBJ1-2; D is perhaps TRBD1 (6 bases). V was shortened by 7 bases and J by 0 bases, with 12 bases between the two germline ends. This CDR3 spans 14 amino acids. In germline, CDR1 is SGHVS, CDR2 FQNEAQ. The CDR3 coding sequence is TGTGCCAGCACCCAAAGGGGGTCTAACTATGGCTACACCTTC. Encoded protein: CASTQRGSNYGYTF.

The chain links TRBV27 to TRBJ2-7; D perhaps matches TRBD2 (7 bases). Germline values: CDR1 MNHEY, CDR2 SMNVEV (reference sequence). V was cut by 4 bases and J by 0 bases, with 13 bases left in between. The CDR3 is 15 residues long. The CDR3 nucleotides are TGTGCCAGCAGTTCTCCGGGGGGCCCCTCCTACGAGCAGTACTTC. Translation: CASSSPGGPSYEQYF.

The V call is TRBV2, the J call TRBJ1-4; D not certain. CDR1 is SNHLY and CDR2 is FYNNEI in the germline V gene. Trimming took 3 bases from V and 8 from J, leaving 10 bases between them. The CDR3 runs 13 residues. CDR3 in DNA: TGTGCCAGCAGTGAGTTCCTTCAGGAAAAACTGTTTTTT. Encoded protein: CASSEFLQEKLFF.

This clone was detected a few times. V usage is TRBV11-2 and J usage is TRBJ2-3, with a weak D call TRBD2 (7 bases). The CDR3 has 15 residues. Trimming shortened V by 7 bases and J by 2 bases, and 16 bases separated the two germline ends. Germline CDR1 SGHAT, CDR2 FQNNGV. The CDR3 DNA reads as TGTGCCAGCACATACTCCGCGGGGGCCACAGATACGCAGTATTTT. Translating gives CASTYSAGATDTQYF.

The V and J genes are TRBV5-4 and TRBJ2-1; TRBD1 is a possible D gene (5 bases). Germline V CDR1 and CDR2: SGHNT, YYREEE (reference sequence). The V end was cut by 9 bases, the J end by 2 bases, with 12 bases between. The CDR3 length is 13 residues. Written as DNA, the CDR3 is TGTGCCACCCAGGGTTGGCCCTACAATGAGCAGTTCTTC. The encoded protein is CATQGWPYNEQFF. Using reference TRBV5-4 and TRBJ2-1 for the parts outside the CDR3, the full variable domain is ETGVTQSPTHLIKTRGQQVTLRCSSQSGHNTVSWYQQALGQGPQFIFQYYREEENGRGNFPPRFSGLQFPNYSSELNVNALELDDSALYLCATQGWPYNEQFFGPGTRLTVL.

The chain couples TRBV5-8 to TRBJ1-2, with 9 nucleotides matching TRBD1. In germline, CDR1 is SGHTS, CDR2 YDEGEE. The CDR3 is 15 amino acids. The V gene end was trimmed by 4 bases and the J gene end by 7 bases; junction bases not matched to a gene: 11. Here the CDR3 DNA reads TGTGCCAGCAGCCTCTATTTGGACAGGGGAGCTGGCTACACCTTC. Its protein is CASSLYLDRGAGYTF. The full variable domain, in which reference TRBV5-8 and TRBJ1-2 provide the parts outside the CDR3, is EAGVTQSPTHLIKTRGQQATLRCSPISGHTSVYWYQQALGLGLQFLLWYDEGEERNRGNFPPRFSGRQFPNYSSELNVNALELEDSALYLCASSLYLDRGAGYTFGSGTRLTVV.